The following is a T cell receptor beta chain sequence with its context. These data belong to a study of OX40 agonist ivuxolimab in advanced cancers. This CDR3 has 16 residues. V lost 3 bases to trimming and J lost 0 bases, with 13 bases between them. Germline V gene lookup returns CDR1 SGHVS and CDR2 FQNEAQ. Method: immunoSEQ multiplex PCR; TCRdb's copy keeps in-frame clones and lacks some. Of 30,000 to 45,000 clones listed, roughly 82% are singletons. The starting material was CD4+ or CD8+ T cells sorted from blood, obtained in a trial of the OX40 agonist ivuxolimab. This clonotype originated in an adult with an advanced solid tumor such as melanoma, head and neck, liver or kidney cancer. V is TRBV7-8 and J is TRBJ2-3; the D call may be TRBD1 or TRBD2 (6 bases each). The CDR3 loop reads CASSFRPGASTDTQYF. The DNA of the CDR3 is TGTGCCAGCAGCTTTAGACCGGGGGCAAGCACAGATACGCAGTATTTT.